The 18 T cell receptor beta chains presented below share a single source sample, sequenced in a study of identical twins (dated by TCRdb to 2016 to 2018). The library was built by means of 5' RACE. The run used an Illumina HiSeq 2000. In TCRdb, the public reads were trimmed at Q25 with fastp and aligned with MiXCR, with productive beta chains retained. Rows are unified per CDR3 protein, each entry keeping the most common DNA and genes. A total of under 500,000 distinct CDR3 sequences appear in this sample, around 15% of them only once. More than 0.8% of the sample is taken by the ten largest. These data also formed part of another study, on yellow fever vaccine responses in identical twins.

Material: CD4+ T cells sorted from blood. These receptors came from a young woman in good health.

This clonotype has more than one count but fewer than ten. The V gene is TRBV7-2, the J gene TRBJ2-7; no firm D call. Trimming took off 3 bases at V and 2 bases at J, with 8 bases between the two ends. The germline CDR1 and CDR2 sequences are SGHTA and FQGNSA. The CDR3 runs to 13 residues. The CDR3 region is CASSFSQTYEQYF. CDR3 DNA sequence: TGTGCCAGCAGCTTCAGCCAGACCTACGAGCAGTACTTC.

The CDR3, as DNA: TGCAGTGCTAGAAGTCTGTCCGGGGAGCTGTTTTTT. Protein sequence: CSARSLSGELFF. The chain carries TRBV20-1 and TRBJ2-2; D is undetermined. The germline V gene has CDR1 DFQATT and CDR2 SNEGSKA (reference sequence). The CDR3 loop spans 12 amino acids. Trimming took 2 bases from V and 6 from J, leaving 7 bases between them.

CDR3 sequence: CASSPRGDSNEKLFF. In DNA form, the CDR3 reads TGTGCCAGCAGCCCAAGGGGGGATTCTAATGAAAAACTGTTTTTT. This rearrangement joins TRBV11-2 to TRBJ1-4; a possible D gene is TRBD1 (6 bases). Germline CDR1 SGHAT, CDR2 FQNNGV. Trimming removed 5 bases at V and 3 bases at J, with 13 bases between. This CDR3 is built from 15 residues. Using reference TRBV11-2 and TRBJ1-4 for the parts outside the CDR3, the full variable domain is EAGVAQSPRYKIIEKRQSVAFWCNPISGHATLYWYQQILGQGPKLLIQFQNNGVVDDSQLPKDRFSAERLKGVDSTLKIQPAKLEDSAVYLCASSPRGDSNEKLFFGSGTQLSVL.

This clonotype was picked up a small number of times. The V and J genes are TRBV3-1 and TRBJ2-3; D may correspond to TRBD1 or TRBD2 (6 bases each). Germline CDR1 is LGHDT and CDR2 is YNNKEL (reference sequence). The length of the CDR3 is 15 residues. The germline V and J ends were trimmed by 0 bases and 4 bases, with 11 bases remaining between them. In nucleotides, the CDR3 is TGTGCCAGCAGCCAAGAGACGGGGGCTGCAGATACGCAGTATTTT. Residues: CASSQETGAADTQYF.

This clonotype was found a few times. The V gene is TRBV7-2, the J gene TRBJ2-2; D is ambiguous. V lost 0 bases to trimming and J lost 5 bases, with 7 bases between them. This CDR3 region has 14 residues. The germline V gene encodes CDR1 SGHTA and CDR2 FQGNSA. The CDR3 bases are TGTGCCAGCAGCTTAGCGCATTTTACCGGGGAGCTGTTTTTT. The encoded protein is CASSLAHFTGELFF.

There are many counts of this clonotype. V gene TRBV12-3 or TRBV12-4 combines with J gene TRBJ2-7; no clear D. Between the trimmed V and J ends, which lost 8 bases and 0 bases, there was a span of 11 bases. The CDR3 has 13 amino acids. CDR3 DNA sequence: TGTGCCAGCGGGTCCCCAAGCTCCTACGAGCAGTACTTC. It encodes CASGSPSSYEQYF.

This chain connects TRBV14 to TRBJ1-2, with TRBD1 matching 8 bases. V was pared by 0 bases and J by 8 bases, with 5 bases of the junction left unmatched. The CDR3 spans 14 residues. The germline V gene has CDR1 SGHDN and CDR2 FVKESK. The CDR3 region is CASSQDRGQAGYTF. Written as DNA, the CDR3 is TGTGCCAGCAGCCAAGATCGGGGACAGGCGGGCTACACCTTC.

This clonotype was seen a few times. CDR3 nucleotides: TGTGCCATCAGTGAGTCAGGACAGGGGGCGAGTGAGCAGTACTTC. Its translation: CAISESGQGASEQYF. The genes are TRBV10-3 and TRBJ2-7; 11 positions match TRBD1. CDR1 is ENHRY and CDR2 is SYGVKD in the germline V gene. The J segment lost 7 bases and the V segment lost 0 bases, leaving 5 bases of the junction unmatched. The CDR3 sequence is 15 residues long.

CDR3 in amino acids: CASSPHNLAGGNNEQFF. In nucleotides, the CDR3 is TGTGCCAGCAGTCCCCACAATCTAGCGGGGGGGAACAATGAGCAGTTCTTC. The V gene is TRBV27, the J gene TRBJ2-1; 12 bases are a match to TRBD2. The CDR3 runs 17 residues. The V gene end was trimmed by 5 bases and the J gene end by 5 bases; junction bases not matched to a gene: 10. CDR1 MNHEY and CDR2 SMNVEV come from the germline V gene (reference sequence).

J is TRBJ2-2 and V is TRBV7-2; D possibly corresponds to TRBD2 (6 bases). The CDR3 spans 15 residues. Germline V CDR1 and CDR2: SGHTA, FQGNSA. Between the trimmed V and J ends, which lost 5 bases and 4 bases, there was a span of 14 bases. CDR3 amino acids: CASSTMTRLTGELFF. The CDR3 coding sequence is TGTGCCAGCAGCACCATGACTAGACTCACCGGGGAGCTGTTTTTT.

This CDR3 reads CASVSWGHNEQFF. The DNA for the CDR3 is TGCGCCAGCGTATCATGGGGGCACAATGAGCAGTTCTTC. The V and J genes are TRBV5-1 and TRBJ2-1; TRBD1 is a possible D gene (6 bases). CDR1 and CDR2 (germline): SGHRS, YFSETQ. The germline V and J ends were trimmed by 7 bases and 5 bases, with 13 bases remaining between them. The CDR3 covers 13 residues.

This clonotype was observed many times. The chain has TRBV5-1 and TRBJ2-1, with a weak D call TRBD1 (5 bases). CDR1 and CDR2 from the germline V gene are SGHRS and YFSETQ. The length of the CDR3 is 14 residues. Trimming shortened V by 6 bases and J by 6 bases, and 16 bases separated the two germline ends. CDR3 sequence reads: CASKQADQGNEQFF. Here the CDR3 DNA reads TGCGCCAGCAAACAGGCGGATCAAGGCAATGAGCAGTTCTTC.

This clonotype was counted between two and nine times. The chain couples TRBV6-1 to TRBJ2-3, with D possibly matching TRBD1 (6 bases). The germline V gene has CDR1 MNHNS and CDR2 SASEGT. V gave up 5 bases and J gave up 2 bases, with 14 bases separating them. CDR3 length equals 15 residues. The CDR3 DNA is TGTGCCAGCAGTCCCGGACAGATACTCACAGATACGCAGTATTTT. Translation: CASSPGQILTDTQYF.

The chain couples TRBV7-9 to TRBJ2-3, with 10 bases lining up with TRBD2. Germline loops: CDR1 SEHNR, CDR2 FQNEAQ (reference sequence). With V trimmed by 5 bases and J by 3 bases, 5 bases remained unmatched. CDR3 length equals 15 residues. The chain's CDR3 is CASSPGTSATDTQYF. CDR3 in DNA: TGTGCCAGCAGCCCCGGGACTAGCGCTACAGATACGCAGTATTTT.

In its sample, this clonotype was seen a few times. CDR3 bases: TGTGCCAGCAGCCACGGAGAGGGCCAGTACTTC. This gives the protein CASSHGEGQYF. The chain uses TRBV6-2 or TRBV6-3 and TRBJ2-5; tentative D call: TRBD2 (5 bases). CDR3 length equals 11 residues. The V gene lost 6 bases and the J gene lost 10 bases, with 12 bases spanning the gap. Per the germline V gene, CDR1 is MNHEY and CDR2 is SVGEGT.

This clonotype appeared a few times. The rearrangement uses TRBV12-3 or TRBV12-4 and TRBJ2-7, with D possibly matching TRBD2 (5 bases). The length of the CDR3 is 14 residues. V was pared by 8 bases and J by 0 bases, with 14 bases between. The CDR3: CASGKEVGSYEQYF. For the CDR3, the DNA is TGTGCCAGCGGGAAGGAGGTCGGCTCCTACGAGCAGTACTTC.

At least ten counts were recorded for this clonotype. The chain has TRBV7-2 and TRBJ2-7, with D unresolved. This CDR3 is 15 amino acids long. V was shortened by 2 bases and J by 2 bases, with 13 bases between the two germline ends. CDR1 SGHTA and CDR2 FQGNSA come from the germline V gene. The CDR3 is CASSLIVHGTYEQYF. DNA for the CDR3: TGTGCCAGCAGCTTAATCGTTCACGGAACCTACGAGCAGTACTTC. The full variable domain, in which reference TRBV7-2 and TRBJ2-7 provide the parts outside the CDR3, is GAGVSQSPSNKVTEKGKDVELRCDPISGHTALYWYRQSLGQGLEFLIYFQGNSAPDKSGLPSDRFSAERTGGSVSTLTIQRTQQEDSAVYLCASSLIVHGTYEQYFGPGTRLTVT.

V is TRBV2 and J is TRBJ1-1; D not certain. The germline V and J ends were trimmed by 6 bases and 1 base, with 9 bases remaining between them. Germline CDR1 reads SNHLY; CDR2 reads FYNNEI. The CDR3 is 13 residues long. CDR3: CASRRDPNTEAFF. In DNA, the CDR3 is TGTGCCAGCAGACGAGACCCGAACACTGAAGCTTTCTTT.